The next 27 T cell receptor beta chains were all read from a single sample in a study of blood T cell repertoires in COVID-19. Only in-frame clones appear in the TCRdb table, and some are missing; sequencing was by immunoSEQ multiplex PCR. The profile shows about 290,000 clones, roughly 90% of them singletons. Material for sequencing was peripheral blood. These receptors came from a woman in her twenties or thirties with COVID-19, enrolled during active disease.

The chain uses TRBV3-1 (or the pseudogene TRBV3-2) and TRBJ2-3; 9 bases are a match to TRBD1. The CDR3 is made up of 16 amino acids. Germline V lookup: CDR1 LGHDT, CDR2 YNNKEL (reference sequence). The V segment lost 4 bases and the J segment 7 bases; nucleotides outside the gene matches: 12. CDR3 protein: CASSRERTGVRNTQYF. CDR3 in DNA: TGTGCCAGCAGCCGAGAGAGGACAGGGGTACGCAATACGCAGTATTTT.

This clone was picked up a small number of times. The CDR3 loop reads CASSQLYGYTF. In nucleotides, the CDR3 is TGTGCCAGCAGCCAACTTTATGGCTACACCTTC. The chain employs TRBV3-1 (or the pseudogene TRBV3-2) and TRBJ1-2; D gene ambiguous. This CDR3 has 11 amino acids. Trimming removed 2 bases at V and 5 bases at J, with 3 bases between. From germline, CDR1 is LGHDT and CDR2 YNNKEL (reference sequence).

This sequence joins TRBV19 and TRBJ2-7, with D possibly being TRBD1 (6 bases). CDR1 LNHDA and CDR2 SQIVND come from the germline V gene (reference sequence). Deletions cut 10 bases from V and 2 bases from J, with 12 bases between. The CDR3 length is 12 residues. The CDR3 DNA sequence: TGTGCCACCCGACAGGCCCCCTACGAGCAGTACTTC. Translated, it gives CATRQAPYEQYF. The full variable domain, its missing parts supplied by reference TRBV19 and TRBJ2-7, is DGGITQSPKYLFRKEGQNVTLSCEQNLNHDAMYWYRQDPGQGLRLIYYSQIVNDFQKGDIAEGYSVSREKKESFPLTVTSAQKNPTAFYLCATRQAPYEQYFGPGTRLTVT.

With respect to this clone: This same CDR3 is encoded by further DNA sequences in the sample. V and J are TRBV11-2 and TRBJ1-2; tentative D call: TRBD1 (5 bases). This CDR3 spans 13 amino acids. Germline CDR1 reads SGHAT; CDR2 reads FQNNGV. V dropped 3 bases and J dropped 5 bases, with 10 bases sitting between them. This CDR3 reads CASSLGLSYGYTF. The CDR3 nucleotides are TGTGCCAGCAGCTTGGGGCTTTCTTATGGCTACACCTTC. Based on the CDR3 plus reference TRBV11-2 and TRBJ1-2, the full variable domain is EAGVAQSPRYKIIEKRQSVAFWCNPISGHATLYWYQQILGQGPKLLIQFQNNGVVDDSQLPKDRFSAERLKGVDSTLKIQPAKLEDSAVYLCASSLGLSYGYTFGSGTRLTVV.

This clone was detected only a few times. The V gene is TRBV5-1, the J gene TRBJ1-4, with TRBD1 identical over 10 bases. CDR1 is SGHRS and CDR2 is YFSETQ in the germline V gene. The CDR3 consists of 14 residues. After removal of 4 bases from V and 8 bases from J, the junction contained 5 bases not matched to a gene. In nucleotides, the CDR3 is TGCGCCAGCAGCCCGACAGGGGGCGACGAAAAACTGTTTTTT. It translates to CASSPTGGDEKLFF.

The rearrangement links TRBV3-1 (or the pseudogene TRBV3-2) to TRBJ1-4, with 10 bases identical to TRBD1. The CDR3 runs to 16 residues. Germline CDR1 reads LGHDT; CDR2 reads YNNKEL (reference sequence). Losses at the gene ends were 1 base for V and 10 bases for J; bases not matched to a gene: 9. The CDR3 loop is CASSQGNRDRGRKLFF. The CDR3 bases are TGTGCCAGCAGCCAAGGGAACCGGGACAGGGGACGAAAACTGTTTTTT.

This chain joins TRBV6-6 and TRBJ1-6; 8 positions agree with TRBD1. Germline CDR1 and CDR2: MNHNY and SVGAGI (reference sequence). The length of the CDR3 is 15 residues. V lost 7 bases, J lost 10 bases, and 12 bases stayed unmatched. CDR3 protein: CASNPKQGAISPLHF. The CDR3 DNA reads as TGTGCCAGCAACCCAAAGCAGGGGGCAATATCACCCCTCCACTTT.

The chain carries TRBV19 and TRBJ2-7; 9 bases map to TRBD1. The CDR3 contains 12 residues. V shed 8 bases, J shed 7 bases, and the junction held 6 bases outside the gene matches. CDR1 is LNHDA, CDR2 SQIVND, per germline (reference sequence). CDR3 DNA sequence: TGTGCCAGTCGGGACAGGGTGAGAGAGCAGTACTTC. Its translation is CASRDRVREQYF.

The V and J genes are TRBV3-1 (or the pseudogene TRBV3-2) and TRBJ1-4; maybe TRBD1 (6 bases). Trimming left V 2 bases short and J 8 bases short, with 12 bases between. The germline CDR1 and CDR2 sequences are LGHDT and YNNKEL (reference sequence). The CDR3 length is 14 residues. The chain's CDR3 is CASSQTQGFEKLFF. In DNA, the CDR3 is TGTGCCAGCAGCCAAACACAGGGTTTCGAAAAACTGTTTTTT.

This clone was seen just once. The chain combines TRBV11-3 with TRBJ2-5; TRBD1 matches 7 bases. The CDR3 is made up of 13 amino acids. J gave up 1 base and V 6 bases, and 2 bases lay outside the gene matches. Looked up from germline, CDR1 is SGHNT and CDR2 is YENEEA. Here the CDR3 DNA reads TGTGCCAGCAGACGACAGGGCCAAGAGACCCAGTACTTC. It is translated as CASRRQGQETQYF.

Here the CDR3 reads CASTLTGMINTEAFF. The CDR3 region has the DNA TGCGCCAGCACCCTAACAGGGATGATAAACACTGAAGCTTTCTTT. V gene TRBV5-1 combines with J gene TRBJ1-1; D might be TRBD1 (6 bases). V was shortened by 6 bases and J by 2 bases, with 17 bases between the two germline ends. In germline, CDR1 is SGHRS, CDR2 YFSETQ. This CDR3 comprises 15 residues.

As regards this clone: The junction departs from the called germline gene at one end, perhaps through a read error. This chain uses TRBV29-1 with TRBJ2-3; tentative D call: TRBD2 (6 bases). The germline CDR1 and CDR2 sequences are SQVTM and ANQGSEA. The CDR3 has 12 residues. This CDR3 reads CSVEGGADTQYF. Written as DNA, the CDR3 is TGCAGCGTCGAAGGCGGGGCAGATACGCAGTATTTT.

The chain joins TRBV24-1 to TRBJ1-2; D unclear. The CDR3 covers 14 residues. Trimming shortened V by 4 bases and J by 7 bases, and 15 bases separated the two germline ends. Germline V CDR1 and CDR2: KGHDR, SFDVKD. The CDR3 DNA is TGTGCCACCAGTGACAGAAACCAAGGGAGTGGCTACACCTTC. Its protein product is CATSDRNQGSGYTF.

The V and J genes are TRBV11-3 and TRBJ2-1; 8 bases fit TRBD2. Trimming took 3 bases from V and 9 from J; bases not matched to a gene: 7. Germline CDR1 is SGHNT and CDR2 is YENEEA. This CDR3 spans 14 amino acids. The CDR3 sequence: CASSLEAGVPEQFF. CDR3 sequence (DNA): TGTGCCAGCAGCTTGGAAGCGGGGGTCCCTGAGCAGTTCTTC.

The CDR3 protein is CASSSRTSGGAIEQYF. DNA for the CDR3: TGTGCCAGCAGCTCGAGGACTAGCGGGGGGGCGATCGAGCAGTACTTC. This rearrangement joins TRBV7-2 to TRBJ2-7; the match to TRBD2 covers 15 bases. Unmatched junction bases numbered 7, after V lost 4 bases and J lost 6 bases. Germline V gene data show CDR1 as SGHTA and CDR2 as FQGNSA. There are 16 residues in the CDR3.

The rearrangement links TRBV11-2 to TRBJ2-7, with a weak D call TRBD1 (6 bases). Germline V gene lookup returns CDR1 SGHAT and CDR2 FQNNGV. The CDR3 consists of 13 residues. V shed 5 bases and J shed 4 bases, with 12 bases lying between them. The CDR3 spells CASSPPTGYEQYF. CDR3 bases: TGTGCCAGCAGCCCCCCGACAGGTTACGAGCAGTACTTC.

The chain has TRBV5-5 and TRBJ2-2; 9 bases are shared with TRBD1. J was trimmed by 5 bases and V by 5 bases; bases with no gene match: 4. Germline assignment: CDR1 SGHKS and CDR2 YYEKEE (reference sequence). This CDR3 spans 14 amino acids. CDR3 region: CASSFGQGTGELFF. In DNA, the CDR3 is TGTGCCAGCAGTTTCGGACAGGGGACCGGGGAGCTGTTTTTT.

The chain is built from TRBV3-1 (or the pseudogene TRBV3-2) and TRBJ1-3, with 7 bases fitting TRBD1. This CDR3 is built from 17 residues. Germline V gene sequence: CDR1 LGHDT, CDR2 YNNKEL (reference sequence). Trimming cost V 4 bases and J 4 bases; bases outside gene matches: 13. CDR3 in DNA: TGTGCCAGCAGCCCCCTCCAGAGACAGGGTTTCGGAAACACCATATATTTT. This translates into CASSPLQRQGFGNTIYF.

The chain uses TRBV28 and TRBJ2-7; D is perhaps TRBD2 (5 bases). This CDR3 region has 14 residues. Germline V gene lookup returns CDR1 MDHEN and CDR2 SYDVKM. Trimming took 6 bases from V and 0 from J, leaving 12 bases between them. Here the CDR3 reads CASRRTGYSYEQYF. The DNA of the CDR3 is TGTGCCAGCAGACGCACGGGGTACTCCTACGAGCAGTACTTC. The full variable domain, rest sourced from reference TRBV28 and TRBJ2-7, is DVKVTQSSRYLVKRTGEKVFLECVQDMDHENMFWYRQDPGLGLRLIYFSYDVKMKEKGDIPEGYSVSREKKERFSLILESASTNQTSMYLCASRRTGYSYEQYFGPGTRLTVT.

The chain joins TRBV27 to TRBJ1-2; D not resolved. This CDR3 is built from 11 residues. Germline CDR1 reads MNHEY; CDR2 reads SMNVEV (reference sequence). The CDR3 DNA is TGTAAATCCTGTAATGACTACTCTTACACCTTC. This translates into CKSCNDYSYTF.

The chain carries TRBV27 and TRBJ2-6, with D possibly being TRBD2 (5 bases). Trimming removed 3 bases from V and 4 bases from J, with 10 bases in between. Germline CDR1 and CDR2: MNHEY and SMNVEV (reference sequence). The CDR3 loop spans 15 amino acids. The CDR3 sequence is CASSLGSRGANVLTF. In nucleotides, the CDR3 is TGTGCCAGCAGTTTGGGGAGTCGAGGGGCCAACGTCCTGACTTTC.

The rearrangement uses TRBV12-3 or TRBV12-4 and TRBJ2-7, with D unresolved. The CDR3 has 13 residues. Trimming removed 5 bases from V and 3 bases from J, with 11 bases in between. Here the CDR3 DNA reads TGTGCCAGCAGTCCTCCGGAGCGCTACGAGCAGTACTTC. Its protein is CASSPPERYEQYF.

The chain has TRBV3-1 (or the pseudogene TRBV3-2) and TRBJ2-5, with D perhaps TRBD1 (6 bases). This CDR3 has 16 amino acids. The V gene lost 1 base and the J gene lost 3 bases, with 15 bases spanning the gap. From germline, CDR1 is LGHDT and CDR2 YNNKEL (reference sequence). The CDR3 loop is CASSQGERDTEETQYF. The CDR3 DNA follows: TGTGCCAGCAGCCAAGGTGAGAGGGACACTGAAGAGACCCAGTACTTC.

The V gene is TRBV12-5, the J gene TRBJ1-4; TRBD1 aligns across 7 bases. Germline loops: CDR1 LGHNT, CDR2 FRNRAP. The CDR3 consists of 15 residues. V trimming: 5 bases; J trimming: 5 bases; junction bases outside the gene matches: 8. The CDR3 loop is CASGLQTGTNEKLFF. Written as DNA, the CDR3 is TGTGCTAGTGGTCTCCAGACAGGGACCAATGAAAAACTGTTTTTT. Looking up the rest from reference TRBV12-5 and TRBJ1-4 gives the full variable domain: DARVTQTPRHKVTEMGQEVTMRCQPILGHNTVFWYRQTMMQGLELLAYFRNRAPLDDSGMPKDRFSAEMPDATLATLKIQPSEPRDSAVYFCASGLQTGTNEKLFFGSGTQLSVL.

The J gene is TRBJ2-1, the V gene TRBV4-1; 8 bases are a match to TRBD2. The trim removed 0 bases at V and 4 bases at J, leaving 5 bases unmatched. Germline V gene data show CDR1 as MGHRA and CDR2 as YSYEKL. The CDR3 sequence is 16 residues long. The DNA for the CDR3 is TGCGCCAGCAGCCAAGATTTCGGGGGGGGTTACAATGAGCAGTTCTTC. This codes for CASSQDFGGGYNEQFF.

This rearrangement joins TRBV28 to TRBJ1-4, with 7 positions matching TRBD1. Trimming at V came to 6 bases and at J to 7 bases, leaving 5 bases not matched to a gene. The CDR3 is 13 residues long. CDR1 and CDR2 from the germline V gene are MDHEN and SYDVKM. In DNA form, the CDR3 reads TGTGCCAGCAGAAGGGGGCTTATTGAAAAACTGTTTTTT. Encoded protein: CASRRGLIEKLFF.

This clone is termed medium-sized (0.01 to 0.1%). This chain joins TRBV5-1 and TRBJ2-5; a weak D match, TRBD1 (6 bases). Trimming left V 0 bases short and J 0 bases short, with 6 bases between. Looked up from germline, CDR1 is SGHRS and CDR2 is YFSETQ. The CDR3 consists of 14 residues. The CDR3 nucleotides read TGCGCCAGCAGCTTGGGGACAGACCAAGAGACCCAGTACTTC. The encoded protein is CASSLGTDQETQYF.